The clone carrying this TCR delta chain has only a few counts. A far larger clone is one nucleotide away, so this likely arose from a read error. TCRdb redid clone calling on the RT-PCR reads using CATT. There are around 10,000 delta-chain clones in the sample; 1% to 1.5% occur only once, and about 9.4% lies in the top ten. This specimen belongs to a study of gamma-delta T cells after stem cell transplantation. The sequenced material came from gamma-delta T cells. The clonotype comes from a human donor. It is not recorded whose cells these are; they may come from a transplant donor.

The CDR3, as DNA: TGTGCCTGTGACGCCGTCCGGGGGATACGAAATCCCGATAAACTCATCTTT. Amino acid sequence: CACDAVRGIRNPDKLIF. The chain employs TRDV2 and TRDJ1; TRDD3 aligns across 10 bases. V lost 3 bases, J lost 3 bases, and 12 bases stayed unmatched. The CDR3 loop spans 17 amino acids. Germline assignment: CDR1 GEAIGNYY and CDR2 EKD.